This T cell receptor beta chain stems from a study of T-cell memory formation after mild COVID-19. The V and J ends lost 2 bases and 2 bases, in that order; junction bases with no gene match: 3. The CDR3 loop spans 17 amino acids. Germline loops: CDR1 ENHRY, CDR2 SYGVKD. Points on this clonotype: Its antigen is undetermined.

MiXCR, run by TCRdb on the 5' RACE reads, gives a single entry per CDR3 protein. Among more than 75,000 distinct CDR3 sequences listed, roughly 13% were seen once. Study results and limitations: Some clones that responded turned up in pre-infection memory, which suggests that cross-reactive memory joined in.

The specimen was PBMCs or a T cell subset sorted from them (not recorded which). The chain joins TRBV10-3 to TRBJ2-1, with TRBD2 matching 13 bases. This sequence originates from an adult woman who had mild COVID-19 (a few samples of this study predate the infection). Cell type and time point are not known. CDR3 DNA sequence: TGTGCCATCAGTGAGGGACTAGCGGGGGCACCCTACAATGAGCAGTTCTTC. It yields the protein CAISEGLAGAPYNEQFF.